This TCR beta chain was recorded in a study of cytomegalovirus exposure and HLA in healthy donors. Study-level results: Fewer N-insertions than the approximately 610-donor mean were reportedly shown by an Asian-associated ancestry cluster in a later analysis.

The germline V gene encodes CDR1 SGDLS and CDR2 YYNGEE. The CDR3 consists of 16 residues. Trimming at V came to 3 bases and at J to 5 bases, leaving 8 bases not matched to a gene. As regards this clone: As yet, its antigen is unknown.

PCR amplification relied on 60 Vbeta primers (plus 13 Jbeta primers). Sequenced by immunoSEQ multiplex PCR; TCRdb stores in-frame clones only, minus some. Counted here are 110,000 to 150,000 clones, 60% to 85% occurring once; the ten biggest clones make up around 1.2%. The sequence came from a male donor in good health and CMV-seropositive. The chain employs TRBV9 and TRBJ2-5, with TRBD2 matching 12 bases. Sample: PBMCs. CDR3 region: CASSGSSGRAVETQYF. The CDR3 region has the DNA TGTGCCAGCAGCGGTTCTAGCGGGAGGGCCGTGGAGACCCAGTACTTC. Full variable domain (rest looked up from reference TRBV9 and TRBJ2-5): DSGVTQTPKHLITATGQRVTLRCSPRSGDLSVYWYQQSLDQGLQFLIQYYNGEERAKGNILERFSAQQFPDLHSELNLSSLELGDSALYFCASSGSSGRAVETQYFGPGTRLLVL.